This T cell receptor (beta chain) appears in the sequencing data of a study of blood T cell repertoires in COVID-19 (dated by TCRdb to between 2020 and 2021). Study-wide context: Samples covering the acute and convalescent phases of COVID-19 were provided by collaborators in the United States, Italy and Spain. The material from the prospective study consisted of cDNA or gDNA derived from T cells, B-cell-depleted T cells, or PBMCs. The dataset comprised deeply sampled blood TCRbeta repertoires from subjects exposed to, actively infected with, or recovered from COVID-19. The repertoires were released in a freely available public database intended as a resource for research on the immune response to SARS-CoV-2. Samples were obtained from the ongoing ImmuneRACE study (first 160 participants) and from 1,200 or so subjects provided by 6 global collaborators. A de-identified subject ID, COVID-19 status, age in years and sex were almost always included in the sample metadata. Where HLA class I and class II types were available, the types were taken from metadata supplied by the sample provider, not from assay-based typing.

Study-wide conclusions, independent of this receptor: The quantity of clinical and demographic metadata differed by source and by participant and was supplied without curation.

V is cut by 7 bases and J by 6 bases, and the space between the germline ends is 12 bases. The CDR3 covers 12 residues, taking in both the cysteine and the phenylalanine. Only the CDR3 part of the read is kept: 36 bases, read in frame from the first base. Looking up the germline V gene yields CDR1 MDHEN and CDR2 SYDVKM. Concerning this clone: The antigen it recognizes is unknown. Within one base of it there is no much larger clone, and no base qualities were kept.

Whole blood was collected in K2EDTA tubes by collaborating institutions according to the institutions' own protocols. For TCRbeta analysis, collaborators shipped samples in one of three forms: frozen whole blood, isolated PBMCs, or DNA extracted from either of those sample types. TCRbeta CDR3 regions were amplified from genomic DNA using the immunoSEQ Assay, a bias-controlled multiplex PCR. In the original analysis: The number of nucleated cells in each sample was estimated by amplification of reference gene primers within the assay. Sequence reads were collapsed and filtered to measure the absolute abundance of every unique TCRbeta CDR3 rearrangement. For each sample, productive Simpson clonality was calculated as the square root of Simpson's diversity index over productive rearrangements. The immuneACCESS repertoire file appears here via TCRdb, limited to in-frame rearrangements. These files lack a portion of the clones; in checked studies, under half of the deficit traces to unresolved V genes, and the cause of the others is not known. D and trimming come from the DNA, and the V and J calls and clone size come from that table. Across this sample there are under 95,000 clones, with about 87% seen only once. The ten largest make up 7.4% of the sample.

The V and J segments used are TRBV28 and TRBJ1-2; TRBD1 is possibly the D segment (6 matching bases). This receptor was taken from a human donor with acute or convalescent COVID-19. The donor label of this sample is uncertain. The sample comprised peripheral blood. The DNA sequence is as follows: TGTGCCAGCACCCAGGGGCGAGATGGCTACACCTTC. Its translation is CASTQGRDGYTF.